This T cell receptor (beta chain) was profiled in a study of shared clonotypes between healthy human individuals. Study in general: The people who gave samples were a couple of women and a few men aged 18 to 49. For every donor, three CD4 naive, three CD4 memory, two CD8 naive and one CD8 memory plates were used.

A word on this clone: Its antigen is unknown.

Notes on the study in general: Larger estimated richness was generally recorded for naive subsets relative to memory subsets.

TCRdb's copy holds only in-frame clones and misses some; the assay was immunoSEQ multiplex PCR. The top ten clones hold 0.36% of a sample with approximately 1.5 million clones, around 98.5% of them seen once. Sequencing was carried out using naive CD4+ T cells sorted from blood. Sample subset: CD45RA+ positively selected. The TCR was taken from a man aged 25 to 45 in good health.

The CDR3 here is CASSPQGTSGIYEQYF. CDR3 bases: TGTGCCAGCAGCCCCCAAGGGACTAGCGGGATATACGAGCAGTACTTC. The rearrangement joins TRBV9 to TRBJ2-7; 13 bases line up with TRBD2. CDR1 SGDLS and CDR2 YYNGEE come from the germline V gene. CDR3 size: 16 residues. With 4 bases clipped from V and 4 bases from J, the junction kept 8 bases outside the gene matches.